This T cell receptor beta chain was documented in a study of shared clonotypes between healthy human individuals. About the study: The plates for each donor numbered three CD4 naive, three CD4 memory, two CD8 naive and one CD8 memory.

The CDR3 runs 13 residues. V lost 1 base and J 6 bases, leaving 9 bases between the germline ends. Germline V lookup: CDR1 LGHNT, CDR2 FRNRAP. As defined, naive CD8 cells were CD45RO-negative and positively selected for CCR7, with terminally differentiated effector memory CD45RA+ cells excluded. None of the donors, who were healthy HIV-negative adults, had recently had acute infections or vaccinations. Every contributor of samples was a Caucasian grown-up residing in Nashville, Tennessee. Every immunoSEQ plate was one replicate of a subset's evenly spread DNA. This table comes from immunoSEQ multiplex PCR, and its TCRdb copy is limited to in-frame clones, with some not included. The sample holds hundreds of thousands of clones, 92% seen once.

The sequenced sample was naive CD8+ T cells sorted from blood. The sequence was collected from a man aged 25 to 45 in good health. The chain is built from TRBV12-5 and TRBJ1-2, with D uncertain. CDR3 protein: CASGLGVPHGYTF. The CDR3 nucleotides read TGTGCTAGTGGTTTGGGGGTCCCCCATGGCTACACCTTC.